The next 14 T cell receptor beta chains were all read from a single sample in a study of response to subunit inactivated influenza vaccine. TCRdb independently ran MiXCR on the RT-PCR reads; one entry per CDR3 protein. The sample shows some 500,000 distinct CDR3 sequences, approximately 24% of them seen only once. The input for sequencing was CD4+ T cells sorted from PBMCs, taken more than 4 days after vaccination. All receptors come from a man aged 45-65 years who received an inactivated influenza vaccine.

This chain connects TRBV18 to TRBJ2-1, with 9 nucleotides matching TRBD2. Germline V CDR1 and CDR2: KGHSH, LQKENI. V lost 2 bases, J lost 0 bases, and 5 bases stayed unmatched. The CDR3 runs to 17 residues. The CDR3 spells CASSPAGGPSSYNEQFF. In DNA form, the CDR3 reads TGTGCCAGCTCACCAGCGGGAGGGCCGAGCTCCTACAATGAGCAGTTCTTC.

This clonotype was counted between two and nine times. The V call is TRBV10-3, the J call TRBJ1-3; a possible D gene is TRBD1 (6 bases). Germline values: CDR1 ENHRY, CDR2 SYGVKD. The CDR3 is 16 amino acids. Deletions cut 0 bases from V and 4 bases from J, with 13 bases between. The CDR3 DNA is TGTGCCATCAGTGAGTCGATTCAGGGGATGGGAAACACCATATATTTT. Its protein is CAISESIQGMGNTIYF.

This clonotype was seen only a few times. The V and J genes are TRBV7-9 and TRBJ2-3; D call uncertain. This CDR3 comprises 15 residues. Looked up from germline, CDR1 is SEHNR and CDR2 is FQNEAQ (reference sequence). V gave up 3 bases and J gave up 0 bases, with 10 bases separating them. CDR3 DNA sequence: TGTGCCAGCAGCTTCACGTCGGTTAGCACAGATACGCAGTATTTT. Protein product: CASSFTSVSTDTQYF.

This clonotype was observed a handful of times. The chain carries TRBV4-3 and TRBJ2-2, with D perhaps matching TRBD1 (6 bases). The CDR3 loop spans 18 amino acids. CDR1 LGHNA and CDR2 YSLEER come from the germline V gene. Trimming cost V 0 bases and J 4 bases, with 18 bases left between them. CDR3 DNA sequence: TGCGCCAGCAGCCAAGATACCTCAGGGGTTGGGCGCACCGGGGAGCTGTTTTTT. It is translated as CASSQDTSGVGRTGELFF.

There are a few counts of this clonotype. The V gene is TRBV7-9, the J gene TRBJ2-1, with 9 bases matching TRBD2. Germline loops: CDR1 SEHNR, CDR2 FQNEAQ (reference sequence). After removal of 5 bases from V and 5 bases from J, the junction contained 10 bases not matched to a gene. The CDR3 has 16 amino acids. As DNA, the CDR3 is TGTGCCAGCAGCCCCGGGCCTAGCGGGGTAAACAATGAGCAGTTCTTC. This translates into CASSPGPSGVNNEQFF.

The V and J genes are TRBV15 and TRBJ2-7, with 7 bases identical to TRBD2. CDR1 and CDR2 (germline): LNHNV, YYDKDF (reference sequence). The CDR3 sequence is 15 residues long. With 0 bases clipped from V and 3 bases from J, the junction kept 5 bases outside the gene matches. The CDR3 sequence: CATSRDQTSFYEQYF. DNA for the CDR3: TGTGCCACCAGCAGAGATCAGACTAGCTTCTACGAGCAGTACTTC.

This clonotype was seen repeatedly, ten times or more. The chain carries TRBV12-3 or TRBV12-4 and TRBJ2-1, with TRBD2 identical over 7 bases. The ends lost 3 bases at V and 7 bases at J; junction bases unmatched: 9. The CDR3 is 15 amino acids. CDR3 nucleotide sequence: TGTGCCAGCAGTTTTAGACTAGCTCTCCCTAATGAGCAGTTCTTC. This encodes CASSFRLALPNEQFF.

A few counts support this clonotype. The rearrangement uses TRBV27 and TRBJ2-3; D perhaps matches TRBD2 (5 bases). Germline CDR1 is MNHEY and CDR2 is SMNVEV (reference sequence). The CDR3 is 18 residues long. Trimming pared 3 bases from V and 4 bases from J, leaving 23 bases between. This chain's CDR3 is CASSFLVGLASGSDTQYF. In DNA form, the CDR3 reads TGTGCCAGCAGTTTCTTGGTCGGGCTAGCCTCAGGTTCAGATACGCAGTATTTT.

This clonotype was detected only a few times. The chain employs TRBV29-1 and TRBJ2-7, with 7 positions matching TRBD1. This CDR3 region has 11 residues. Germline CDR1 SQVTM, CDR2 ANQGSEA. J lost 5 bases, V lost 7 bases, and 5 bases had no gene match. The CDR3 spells CSAGRGNEQYF. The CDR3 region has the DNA TGCAGCGCTGGCAGGGGGAACGAGCAGTACTTC.

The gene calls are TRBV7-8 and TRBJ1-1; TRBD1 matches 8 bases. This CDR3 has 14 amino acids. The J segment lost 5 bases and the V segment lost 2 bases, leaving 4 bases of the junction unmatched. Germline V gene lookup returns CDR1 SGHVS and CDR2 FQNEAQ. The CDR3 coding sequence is TGTGCCAGCAGCTTAAGACAGGGGATGACTGAAGCTTTCTTT. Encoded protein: CASSLRQGMTEAFF.

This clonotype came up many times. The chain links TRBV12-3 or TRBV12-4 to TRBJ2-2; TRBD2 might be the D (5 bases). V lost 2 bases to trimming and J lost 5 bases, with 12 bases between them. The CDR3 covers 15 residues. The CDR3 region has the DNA TGTGCCAGCAGTTTACGGCGGGCCGGGACCGGGGAGCTGTTTTTT. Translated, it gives CASSLRRAGTGELFF.

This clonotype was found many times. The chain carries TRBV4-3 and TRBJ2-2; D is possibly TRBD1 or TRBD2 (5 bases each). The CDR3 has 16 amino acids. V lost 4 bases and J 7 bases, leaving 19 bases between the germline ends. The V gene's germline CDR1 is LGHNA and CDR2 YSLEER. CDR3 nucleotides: TGCGCCAGCAGCCCAAGCCGGGGCAGTGGGGTCGGGGAGCTGTTTTTT. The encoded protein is CASSPSRGSGVGELFF.

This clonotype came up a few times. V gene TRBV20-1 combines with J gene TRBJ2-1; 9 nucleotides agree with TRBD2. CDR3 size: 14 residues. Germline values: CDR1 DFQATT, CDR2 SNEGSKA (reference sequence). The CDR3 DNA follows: TGCAGCCCTCTGACTAGCGGTTTACTCAATGAGCAGTTCTTC. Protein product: CSPLTSGLLNEQFF.

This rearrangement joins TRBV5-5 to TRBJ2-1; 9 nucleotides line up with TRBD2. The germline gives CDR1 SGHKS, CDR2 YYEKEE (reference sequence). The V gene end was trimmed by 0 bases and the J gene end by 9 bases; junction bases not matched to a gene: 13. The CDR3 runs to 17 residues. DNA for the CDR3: TGTGCCAGCAGCTTGGCCCCTCGCGGGGGGGTTACATTTGAGCAGTTCTTC. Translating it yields CASSLAPRGGVTFEQFF.